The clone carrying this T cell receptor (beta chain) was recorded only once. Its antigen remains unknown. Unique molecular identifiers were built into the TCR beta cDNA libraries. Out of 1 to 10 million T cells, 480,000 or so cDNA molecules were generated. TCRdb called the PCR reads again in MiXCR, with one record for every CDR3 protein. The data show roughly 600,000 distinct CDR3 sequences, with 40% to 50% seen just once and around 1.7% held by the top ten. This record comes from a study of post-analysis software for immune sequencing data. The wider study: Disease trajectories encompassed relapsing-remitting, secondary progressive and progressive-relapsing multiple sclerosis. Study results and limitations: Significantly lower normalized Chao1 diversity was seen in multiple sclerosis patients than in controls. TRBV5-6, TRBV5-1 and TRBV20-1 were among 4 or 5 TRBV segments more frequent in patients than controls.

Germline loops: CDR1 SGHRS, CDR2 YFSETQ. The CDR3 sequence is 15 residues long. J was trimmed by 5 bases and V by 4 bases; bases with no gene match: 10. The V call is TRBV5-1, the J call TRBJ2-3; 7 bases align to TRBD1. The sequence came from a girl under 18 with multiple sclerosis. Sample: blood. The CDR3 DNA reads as TGCGCCAGCAGCCCCTGGGACAGAGAGGGAGATACGCAGTATTTT. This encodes CASSPWDREGDTQYF.